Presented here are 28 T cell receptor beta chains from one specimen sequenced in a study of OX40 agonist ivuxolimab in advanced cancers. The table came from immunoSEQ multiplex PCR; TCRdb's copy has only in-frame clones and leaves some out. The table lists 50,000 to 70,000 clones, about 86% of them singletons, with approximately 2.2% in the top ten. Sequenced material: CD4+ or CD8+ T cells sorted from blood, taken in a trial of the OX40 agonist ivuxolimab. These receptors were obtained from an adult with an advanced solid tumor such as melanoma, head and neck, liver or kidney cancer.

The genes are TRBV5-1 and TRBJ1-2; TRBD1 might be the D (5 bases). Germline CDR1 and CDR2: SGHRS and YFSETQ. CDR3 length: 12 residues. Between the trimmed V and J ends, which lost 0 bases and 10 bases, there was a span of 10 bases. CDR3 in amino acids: CASSLEGIDYTF. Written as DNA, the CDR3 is TGCGCCAGCAGCTTGGAGGGGATCGACTACACCTTC.

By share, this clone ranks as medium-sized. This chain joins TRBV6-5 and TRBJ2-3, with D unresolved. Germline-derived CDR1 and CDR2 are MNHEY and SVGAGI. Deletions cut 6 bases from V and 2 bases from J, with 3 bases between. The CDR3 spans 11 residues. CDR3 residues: CASRTTDTQYF. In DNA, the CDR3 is TGTGCCAGCAGGACCACAGATACGCAGTATTTT.

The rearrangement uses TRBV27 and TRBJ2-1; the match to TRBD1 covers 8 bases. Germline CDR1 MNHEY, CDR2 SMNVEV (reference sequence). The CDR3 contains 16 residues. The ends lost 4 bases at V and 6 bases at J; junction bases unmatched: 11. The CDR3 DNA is TGTGCCAGCAGTTACAGGGGGAGGAGGACGGGCAATGAGCAGTTCTTC. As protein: CASSYRGRRTGNEQFF.

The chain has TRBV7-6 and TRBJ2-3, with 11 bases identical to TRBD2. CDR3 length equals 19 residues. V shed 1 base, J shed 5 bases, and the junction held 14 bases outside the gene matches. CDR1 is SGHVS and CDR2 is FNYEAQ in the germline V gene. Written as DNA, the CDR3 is TGTGCCAGCAGCTTAGTGGAGGGGGGACTAGCGGAGAGGGGAGATACGCAGTATTTT. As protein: CASSLVEGGLAERGDTQYF.

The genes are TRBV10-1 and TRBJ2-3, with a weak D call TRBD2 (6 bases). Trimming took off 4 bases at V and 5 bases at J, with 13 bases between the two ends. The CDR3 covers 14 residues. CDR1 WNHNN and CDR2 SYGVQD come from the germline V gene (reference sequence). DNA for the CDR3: TGCGCCAGCAGTGTTTTCGGGGGAGGAGATACGCAGTATTTT. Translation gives CASSVFGGGDTQYF.

The CDR3 DNA reads as TGTGCCAGCAGCCTACGGTACGAAAAACTGTTTTTT. Its translation is CASSLRYEKLFF. This sequence joins TRBV16 and TRBJ1-4; D not certain. Germline V lookup: CDR1 KGHSY, CDR2 FQNENV. The V gene lost 4 bases and the J gene lost 8 bases, with 8 bases spanning the gap. This CDR3 is built from 12 residues. Supplemented by reference TRBV16 and TRBJ1-4, the full variable domain reads GEEVAQTPKHLVRGEGQKAKLYCAPIKGHSYVFWYQQVLKNEFKFLISFQNENVFDETGMPKERFSAKCLPNSPCSLEIQATKLEDSAVYFCASSLRYEKLFFGSGTQLSVL.

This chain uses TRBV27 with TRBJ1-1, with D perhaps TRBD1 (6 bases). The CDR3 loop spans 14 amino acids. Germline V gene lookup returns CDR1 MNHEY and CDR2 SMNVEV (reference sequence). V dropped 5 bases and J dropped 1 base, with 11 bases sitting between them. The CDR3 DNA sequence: TGTGCCAGCAGTGACAGGCTAGGGAACACTGAAGCTTTCTTT. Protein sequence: CASSDRLGNTEAFF.

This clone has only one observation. CDR3 residues: CASSLGQVDQPQHF. The CDR3 nucleotides read TGTGCCAGCAGCTTAGGACAGGTAGATCAGCCCCAGCATTTT. The chain links TRBV5-6 to TRBJ1-5; 7 positions match TRBD1. The J segment lost 5 bases and the V segment lost 2 bases, leaving 4 bases of the junction unmatched. CDR3 size: 14 residues. Germline CDR1 reads SGHDT; CDR2 reads YYEEEE.

The CDR3 region is CASSPGQSYEQYF. The CDR3 DNA reads TGTGCCAGCAGCCCGGGACAGTCCTACGAGCAGTACTTC. This chain uses TRBV7-9 with TRBJ2-7; 7 positions agree with TRBD1. The CDR3 is made up of 13 amino acids. CDR1 is SEHNR and CDR2 is FQNEAQ in the germline V gene (reference sequence). The V and J ends lost 5 bases and 1 base, in that order; junction bases with no gene match: 2. Filled out from reference TRBV7-9 and TRBJ2-7, the complete variable domain reads DTGVSQNPRHKITKRGQNVTFRCDPISEHNRLYWYRQTLGQGPEFLTYFQNEAQLEKSRLLSDRFSAERPKGSFSTLEIQRTEQGDSAMYLCASSPGQSYEQYFGPGTRLTVT.

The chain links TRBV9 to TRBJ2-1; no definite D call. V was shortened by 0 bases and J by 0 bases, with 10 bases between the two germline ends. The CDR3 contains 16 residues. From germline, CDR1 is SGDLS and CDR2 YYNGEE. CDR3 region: CASSVEAAVSYNEQFF. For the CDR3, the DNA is TGTGCCAGCAGCGTAGAGGCAGCAGTCTCCTACAATGAGCAGTTCTTC. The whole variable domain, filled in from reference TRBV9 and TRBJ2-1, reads DSGVTQTPKHLITATGQRVTLRCSPRSGDLSVYWYQQSLDQGLQFLIQYYNGEERAKGNILERFSAQQFPDLHSELNLSSLELGDSALYFCASSVEAAVSYNEQFFGPGTRLTVL.

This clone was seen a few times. Here the CDR3 reads CASSIDGKPYNEQFF. CDR3 nucleotides: TGTGCCAGTAGTATAGATGGGAAACCCTACAATGAGCAGTTCTTC. The chain uses TRBV19 and TRBJ2-1; the D is unclear. The V gene lost 0 bases and the J gene lost 2 bases, with 8 bases spanning the gap. The CDR3 extends over 15 amino acids. Germline V CDR1 and CDR2: LNHDA, SQIVND (reference sequence).

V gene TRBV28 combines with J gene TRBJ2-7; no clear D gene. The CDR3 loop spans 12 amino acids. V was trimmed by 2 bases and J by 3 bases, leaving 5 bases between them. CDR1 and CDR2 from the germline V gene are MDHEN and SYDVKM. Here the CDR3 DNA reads TGTGCCAGCAGTTTACTCCTCTACGAGCAGTACTTC. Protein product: CASSLLLYEQYF.

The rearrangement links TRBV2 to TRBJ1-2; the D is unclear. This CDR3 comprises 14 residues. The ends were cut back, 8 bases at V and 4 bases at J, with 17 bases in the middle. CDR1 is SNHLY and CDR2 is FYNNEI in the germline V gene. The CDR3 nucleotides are TGTGCCAGCCGCCATGACGGGGAAGTCTATGGCTACACCTTC. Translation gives CASRHDGEVYGYTF.

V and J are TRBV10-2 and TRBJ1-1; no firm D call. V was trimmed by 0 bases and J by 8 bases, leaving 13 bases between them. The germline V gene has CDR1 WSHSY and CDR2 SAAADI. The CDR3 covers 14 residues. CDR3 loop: CASSESPQLGEAFF. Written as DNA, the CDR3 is TGCGCCAGCAGTGAGTCCCCCCAGCTGGGGGAAGCTTTCTTT.

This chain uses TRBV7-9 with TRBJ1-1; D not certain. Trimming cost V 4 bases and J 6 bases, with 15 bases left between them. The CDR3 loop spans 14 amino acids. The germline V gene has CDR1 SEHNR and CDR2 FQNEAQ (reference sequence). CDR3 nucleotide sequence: TGTGCCAGCAGCTCGTTTCGAGGAGTGGCTGAAGCTTTCTTT. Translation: CASSSFRGVAEAFF.

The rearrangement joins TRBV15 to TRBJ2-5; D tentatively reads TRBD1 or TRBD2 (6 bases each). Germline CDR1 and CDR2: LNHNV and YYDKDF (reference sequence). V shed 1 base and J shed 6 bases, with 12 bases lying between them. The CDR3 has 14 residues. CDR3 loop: CATSRAGGDKTQYF. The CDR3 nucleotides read TGTGCCACCAGCAGAGCGGGCGGGGACAAGACCCAGTACTTC.

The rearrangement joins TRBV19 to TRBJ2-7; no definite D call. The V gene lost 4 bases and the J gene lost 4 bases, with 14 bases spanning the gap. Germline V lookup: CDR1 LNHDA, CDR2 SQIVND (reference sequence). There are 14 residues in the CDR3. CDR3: CASSSRQTPYEQYF. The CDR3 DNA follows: TGTGCCAGTAGTAGTAGACAAACCCCGTACGAGCAGTACTTC.

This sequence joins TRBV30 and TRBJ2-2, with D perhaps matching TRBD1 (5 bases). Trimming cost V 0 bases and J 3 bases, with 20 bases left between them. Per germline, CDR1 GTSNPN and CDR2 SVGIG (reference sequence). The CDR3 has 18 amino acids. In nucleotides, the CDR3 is TGTGCCTGGAGTGTACCCCGGACACAAATGGGGTACACCGGGGAGCTGTTTTTT. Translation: CAWSVPRTQMGYTGELFF. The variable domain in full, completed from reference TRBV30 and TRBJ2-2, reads SQTIHQWPATLVQPVGSPLSLECTVEGTSNPNLYWYRQAAGRGLQLLFYSVGIGQISSEVPQNLSASRPQDRQFILSSKKLLLSDSGFYLCAWSVPRTQMGYTGELFFGEGSRLTVL.

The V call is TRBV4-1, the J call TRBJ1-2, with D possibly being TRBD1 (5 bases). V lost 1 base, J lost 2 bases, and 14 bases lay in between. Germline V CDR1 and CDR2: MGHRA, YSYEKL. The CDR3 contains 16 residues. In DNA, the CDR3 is TGCGCCAGCAGCCAAGTCAACTCCGGGACCAACTATGGCTACACCTTC. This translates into CASSQVNSGTNYGYTF.

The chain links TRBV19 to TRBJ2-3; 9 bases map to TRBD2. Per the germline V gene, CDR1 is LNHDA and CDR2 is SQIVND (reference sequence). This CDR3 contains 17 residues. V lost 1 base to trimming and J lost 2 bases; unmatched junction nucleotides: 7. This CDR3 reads CASSIGSLAGSTDTQYF. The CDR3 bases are TGTGCCAGTAGTATAGGTTCCCTAGCGGGATCCACAGATACGCAGTATTTT.

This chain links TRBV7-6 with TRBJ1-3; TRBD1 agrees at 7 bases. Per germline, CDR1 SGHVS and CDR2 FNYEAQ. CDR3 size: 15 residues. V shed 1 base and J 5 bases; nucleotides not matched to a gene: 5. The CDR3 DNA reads TGTGCCAGCAGCTTAGGAGGGGGCAGAAGAAACACCATATATTTT. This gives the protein CASSLGGGRRNTIYF.

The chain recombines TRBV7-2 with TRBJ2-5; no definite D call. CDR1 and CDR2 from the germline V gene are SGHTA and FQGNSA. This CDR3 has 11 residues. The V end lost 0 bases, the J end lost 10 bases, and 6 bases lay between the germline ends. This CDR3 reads CASSLAELQYF. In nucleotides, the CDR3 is TGTGCCAGCAGCTTAGCAGAGCTCCAGTACTTC.

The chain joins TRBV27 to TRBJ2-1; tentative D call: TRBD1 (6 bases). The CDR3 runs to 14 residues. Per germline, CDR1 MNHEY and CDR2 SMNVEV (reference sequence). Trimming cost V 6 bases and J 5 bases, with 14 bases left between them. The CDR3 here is CASRRDISNNEQFF. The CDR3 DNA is TGTGCCAGCAGACGGGACATCTCTAACAATGAGCAGTTCTTC.

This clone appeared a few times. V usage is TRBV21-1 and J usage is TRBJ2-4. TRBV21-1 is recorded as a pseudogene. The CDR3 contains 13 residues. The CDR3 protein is CASSKSCKNIQYF. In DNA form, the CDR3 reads TGTGCCAGCAGCAAAAGTTGTAAAAACATTCAGTACTTC.

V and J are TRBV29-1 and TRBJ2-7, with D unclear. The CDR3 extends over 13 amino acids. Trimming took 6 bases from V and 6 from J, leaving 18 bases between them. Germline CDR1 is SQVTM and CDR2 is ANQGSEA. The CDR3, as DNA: TGCAGCGTGAAAGACCAACGACCGGCCGAGCAGTACTTC. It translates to CSVKDQRPAEQYF.

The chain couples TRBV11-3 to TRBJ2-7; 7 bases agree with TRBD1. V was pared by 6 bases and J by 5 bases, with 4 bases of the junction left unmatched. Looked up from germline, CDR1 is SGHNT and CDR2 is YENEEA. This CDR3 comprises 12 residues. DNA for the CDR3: TGTGCCAGCAGTCGACAGGGACACGAGCAGTACTTC. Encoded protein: CASSRQGHEQYF.

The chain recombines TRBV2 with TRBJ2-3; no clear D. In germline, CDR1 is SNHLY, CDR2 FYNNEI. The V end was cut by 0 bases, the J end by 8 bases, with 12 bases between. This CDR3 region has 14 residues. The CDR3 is CASSEARLGGTQYF. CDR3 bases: TGTGCCAGCAGTGAAGCCCGGTTGGGTGGTACGCAGTATTTT.

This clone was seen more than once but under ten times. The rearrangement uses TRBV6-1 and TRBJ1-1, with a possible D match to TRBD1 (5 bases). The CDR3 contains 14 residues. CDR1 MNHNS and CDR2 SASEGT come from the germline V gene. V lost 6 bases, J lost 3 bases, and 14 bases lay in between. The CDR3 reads CASSLGTVDTEAFF. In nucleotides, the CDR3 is TGTGCCAGCAGCCTCGGGACGGTTGACACTGAAGCTTTCTTT.